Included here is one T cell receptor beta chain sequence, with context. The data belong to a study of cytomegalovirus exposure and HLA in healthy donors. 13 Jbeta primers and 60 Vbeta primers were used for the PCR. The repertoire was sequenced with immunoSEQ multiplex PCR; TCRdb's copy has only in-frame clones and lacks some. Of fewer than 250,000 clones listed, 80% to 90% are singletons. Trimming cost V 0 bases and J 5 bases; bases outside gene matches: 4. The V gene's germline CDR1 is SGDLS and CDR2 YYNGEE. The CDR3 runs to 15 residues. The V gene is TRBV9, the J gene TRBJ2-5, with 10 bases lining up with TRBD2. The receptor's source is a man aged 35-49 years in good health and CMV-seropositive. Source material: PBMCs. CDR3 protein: CASSVASGRLETQYF. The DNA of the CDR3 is TGTGCCAGCAGCGTAGCTAGCGGGAGATTGGAGACCCAGTACTTC. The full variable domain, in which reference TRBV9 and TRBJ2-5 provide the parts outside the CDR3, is DSGVTQTPKHLITATGQRVTLRCSPRSGDLSVYWYQQSLDQGLQFLIQYYNGEERAKGNILERFSAQQFPDLHSELNLSSLELGDSALYFCASSVASGRLETQYFGPGTRLLVL.